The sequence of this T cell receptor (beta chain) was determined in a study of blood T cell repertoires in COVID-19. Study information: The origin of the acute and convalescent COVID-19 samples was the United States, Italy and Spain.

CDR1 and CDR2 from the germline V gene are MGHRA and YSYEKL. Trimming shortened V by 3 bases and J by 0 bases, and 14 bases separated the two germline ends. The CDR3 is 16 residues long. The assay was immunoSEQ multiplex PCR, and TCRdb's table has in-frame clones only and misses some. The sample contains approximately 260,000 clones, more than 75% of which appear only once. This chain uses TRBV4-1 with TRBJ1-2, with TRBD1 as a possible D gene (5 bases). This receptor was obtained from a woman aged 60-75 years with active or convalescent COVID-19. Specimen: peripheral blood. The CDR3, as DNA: TGCGCCAGCAGCCAGTTTGGGGCGGTAGCTAACTATGGCTACACCTTC. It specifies CASSQFGAVANYGYTF.